The present T cell receptor (beta chain) was sequenced within a study of T-cell reconstitution after alpha-beta-depleted transplantation in children. Molecular barcoding with unique molecular identifiers was used for the TCRbeta library. TCRdb fed the PCR reads into MiXCR, producing one record per CDR3 protein. The repertoire holds roughly 340,000 distinct CDR3 sequences, with about a sixth as singletons. In this sample, this clonotype turned up many times. The antigen remains undetermined. Study-level findings and limits: Hyperexpanded clones declined; after one year, newly produced T cells mostly supplied diversity. Several hundred expanded graft clones reportedly gave rise to the alpha-beta T cells present about two months after transplant.

V lost 6 bases and J 1 base, leaving 16 bases between the germline ends. Germline loops: CDR1 SQVTM, CDR2 ANQGSEA. The CDR3 runs to 14 residues. The sequencing here drew on PBMCs, mostly from graft donor cells, taken 360 days after TCRalphabeta/CD19-depleted stem cell transplant. This clonotype was sampled from a male patient between 2 and 10 years old who had a stem cell transplant for acute lymphoblastic leukemia, so the T cells may come from the graft donor. The chain recombines TRBV29-1 with TRBJ2-7; D is undetermined. CDR3 sequence (DNA): TGCAGCGTCCAAAACGGTCCTTGGTCCTACGAGCAGTACTTC. Its protein is CSVQNGPWSYEQYF.